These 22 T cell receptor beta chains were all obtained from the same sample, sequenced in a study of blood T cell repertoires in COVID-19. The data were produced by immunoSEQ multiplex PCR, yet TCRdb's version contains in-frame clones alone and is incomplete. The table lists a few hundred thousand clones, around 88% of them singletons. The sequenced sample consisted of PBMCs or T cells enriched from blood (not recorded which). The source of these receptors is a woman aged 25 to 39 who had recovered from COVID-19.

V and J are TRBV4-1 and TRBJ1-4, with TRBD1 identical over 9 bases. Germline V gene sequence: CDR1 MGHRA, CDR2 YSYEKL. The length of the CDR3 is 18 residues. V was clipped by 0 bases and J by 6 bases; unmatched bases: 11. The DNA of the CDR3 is TGCGCCAGCAGCCAAGATCCCCAATCGGGGACAGGGTATGAAAAACTGTTTTTT. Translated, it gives CASSQDPQSGTGYEKLFF.

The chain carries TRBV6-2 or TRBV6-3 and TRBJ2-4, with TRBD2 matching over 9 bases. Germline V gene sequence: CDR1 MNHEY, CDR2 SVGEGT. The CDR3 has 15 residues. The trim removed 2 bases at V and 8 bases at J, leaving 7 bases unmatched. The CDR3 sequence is CASSYAGGQRDIQYF. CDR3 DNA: TGTGCCAGCAGTTACGCGGGAGGGCAACGGGACATTCAGTACTTC.

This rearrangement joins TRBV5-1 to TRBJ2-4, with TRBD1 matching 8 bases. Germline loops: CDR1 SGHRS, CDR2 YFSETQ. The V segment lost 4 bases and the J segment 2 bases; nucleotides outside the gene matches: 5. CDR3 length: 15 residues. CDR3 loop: CASSLGQGTKNIQYF. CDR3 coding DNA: TGCGCCAGCAGCCTCGGACAGGGAACCAAAAACATTCAGTACTTC.

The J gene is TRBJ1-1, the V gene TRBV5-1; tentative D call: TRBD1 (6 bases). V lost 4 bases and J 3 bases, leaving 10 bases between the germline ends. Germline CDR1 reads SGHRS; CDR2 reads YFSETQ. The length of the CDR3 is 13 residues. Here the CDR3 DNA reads TGCGCCAGCAGCAGGGGGTGGGACACTGAAGCTTTCTTT. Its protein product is CASSRGWDTEAFF. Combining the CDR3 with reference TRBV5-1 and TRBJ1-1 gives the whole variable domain KAGVTQTPRYLIKTRGQQVTLSCSPISGHRSVSWYQQTPGQGLQFLFEYFSETQRNKGNFPGRFSGRQFSNSRSEMNVSTLELGDSALYLCASSRGWDTEAFFGQGTRLTVV.

The CDR3: CASSQDRRGNTEAFF. As DNA, the CDR3 is TGCGCCAGCAGCCAAGATCGGCGGGGGAACACTGAAGCTTTCTTT. The rearrangement joins TRBV4-3 to TRBJ1-1; no clear D. Trimming stripped 0 bases from V and 1 base from J, with 9 bases between. This CDR3 spans 15 amino acids. CDR1 and CDR2 (germline): LGHNA, YSLEER.

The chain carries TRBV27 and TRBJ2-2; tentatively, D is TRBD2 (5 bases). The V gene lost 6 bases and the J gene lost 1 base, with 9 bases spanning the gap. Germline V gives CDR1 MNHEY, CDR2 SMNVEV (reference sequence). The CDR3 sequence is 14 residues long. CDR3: CASRVRENTGELFF. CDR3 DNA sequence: TGTGCCAGCAGGGTCCGGGAGAACACCGGGGAGCTGTTTTTT.

CDR3 in DNA: TGTGCCAGCAGTTTCCCACACTACGATCAGCCCCAGCATTTT. Translating it yields CASSFPHYDQPQHF. The chain recombines TRBV28 with TRBJ1-5, with unresolved D. The CDR3 sequence is 14 residues long. Trimming removed 3 bases from V and 5 bases from J, with 11 bases in between. Germline loops: CDR1 MDHEN, CDR2 SYDVKM.

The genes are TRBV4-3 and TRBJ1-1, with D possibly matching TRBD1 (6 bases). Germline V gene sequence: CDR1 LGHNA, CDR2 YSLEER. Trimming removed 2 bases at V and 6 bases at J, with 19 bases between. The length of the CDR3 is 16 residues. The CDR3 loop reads CASSQSSNRVPPEAFF. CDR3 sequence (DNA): TGCGCCAGCAGCCAATCCTCGAACAGGGTACCCCCTGAAGCTTTCTTT.

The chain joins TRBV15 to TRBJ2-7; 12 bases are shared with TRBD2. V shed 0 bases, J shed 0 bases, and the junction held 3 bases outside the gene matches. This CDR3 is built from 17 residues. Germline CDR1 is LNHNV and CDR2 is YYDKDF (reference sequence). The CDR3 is CATSRDTSGRISYEQYF. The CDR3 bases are TGTGCCACCAGCAGAGATACTAGCGGGAGGATCTCCTACGAGCAGTACTTC.

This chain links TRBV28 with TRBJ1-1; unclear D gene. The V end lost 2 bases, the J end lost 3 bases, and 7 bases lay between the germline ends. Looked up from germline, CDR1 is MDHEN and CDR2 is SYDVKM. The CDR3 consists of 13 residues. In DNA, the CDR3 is TGTGCCAGCAGTTTACATCGAGACACTGAAGCTTTCTTT. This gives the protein CASSLHRDTEAFF.

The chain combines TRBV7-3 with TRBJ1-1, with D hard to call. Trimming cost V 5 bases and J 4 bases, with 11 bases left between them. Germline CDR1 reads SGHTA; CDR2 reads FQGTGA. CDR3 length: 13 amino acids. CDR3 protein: CASSPVVSTEAFF. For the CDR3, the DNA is TGTGCCAGCAGCCCAGTTGTCAGCACTGAAGCTTTCTTT.

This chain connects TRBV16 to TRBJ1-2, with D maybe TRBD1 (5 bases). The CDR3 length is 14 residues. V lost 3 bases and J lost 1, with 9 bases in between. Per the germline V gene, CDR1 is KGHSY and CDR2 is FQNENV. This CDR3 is CASSQPDNNYGYTF. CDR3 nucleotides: TGTGCCAGCAGCCAGCCGGACAATAACTATGGCTACACCTTC.

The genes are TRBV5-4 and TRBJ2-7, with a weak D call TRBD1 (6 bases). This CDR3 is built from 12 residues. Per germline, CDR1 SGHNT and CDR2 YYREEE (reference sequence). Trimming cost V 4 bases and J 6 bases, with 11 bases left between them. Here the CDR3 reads CASSLTGSEQYF. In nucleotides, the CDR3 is TGTGCCAGCAGCCTGACAGGCTCCGAGCAGTACTTC.

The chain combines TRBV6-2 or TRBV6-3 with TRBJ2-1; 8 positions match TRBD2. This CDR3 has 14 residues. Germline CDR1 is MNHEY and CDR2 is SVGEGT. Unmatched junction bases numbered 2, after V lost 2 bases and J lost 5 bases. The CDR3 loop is CASSYAGGDNEQFF. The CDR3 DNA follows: TGTGCCAGCAGTTACGCGGGAGGCGACAATGAGCAGTTCTTC.

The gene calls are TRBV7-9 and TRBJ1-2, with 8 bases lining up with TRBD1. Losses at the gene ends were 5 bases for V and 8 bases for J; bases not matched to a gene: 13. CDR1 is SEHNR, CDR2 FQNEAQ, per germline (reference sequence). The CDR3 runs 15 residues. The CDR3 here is CASSTPTDRGGGYTF. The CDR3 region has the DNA TGTGCCAGCAGCACCCCGACCGACAGGGGAGGGGGCTACACCTTC.

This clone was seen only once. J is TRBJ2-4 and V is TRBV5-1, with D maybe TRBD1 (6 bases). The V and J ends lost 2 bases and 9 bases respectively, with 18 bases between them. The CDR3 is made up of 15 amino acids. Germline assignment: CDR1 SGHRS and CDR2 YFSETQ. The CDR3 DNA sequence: TGCGCCAGCAGCTTCGAAACTCCGACCAGGGGCATTCAGTACTTC. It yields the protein CASSFETPTRGIQYF.

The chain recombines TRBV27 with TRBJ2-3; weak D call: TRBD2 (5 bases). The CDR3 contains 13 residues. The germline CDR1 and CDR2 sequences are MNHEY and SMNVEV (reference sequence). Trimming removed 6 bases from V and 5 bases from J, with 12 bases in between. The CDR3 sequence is CASSLNGLDTQYF. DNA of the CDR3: TGTGCCAGCAGCCTAAACGGACTAGATACGCAGTATTTT.

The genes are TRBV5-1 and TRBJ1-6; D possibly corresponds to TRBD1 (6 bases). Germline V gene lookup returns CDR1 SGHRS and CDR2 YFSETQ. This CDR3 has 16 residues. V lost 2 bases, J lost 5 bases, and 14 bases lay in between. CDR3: CASSLRTQGNNSPLHF. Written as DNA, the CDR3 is TGCGCCAGCAGCTTAAGAACACAGGGAAATAATTCACCCCTCCACTTT.

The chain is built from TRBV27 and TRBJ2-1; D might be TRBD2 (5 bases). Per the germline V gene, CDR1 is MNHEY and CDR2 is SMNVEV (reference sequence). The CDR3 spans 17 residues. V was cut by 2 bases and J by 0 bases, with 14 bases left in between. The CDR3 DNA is TGTGCCAGCAGTTTAGTTATCCGGGATCCCTCCTACAATGAGCAGTTCTTC. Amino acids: CASSLVIRDPSYNEQFF.

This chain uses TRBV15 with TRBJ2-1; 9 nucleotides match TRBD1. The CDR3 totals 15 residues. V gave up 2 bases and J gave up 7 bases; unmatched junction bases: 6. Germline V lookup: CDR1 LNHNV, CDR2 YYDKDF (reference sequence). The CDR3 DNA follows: TGTGCCACCAGCAGAACAGGGGGCAACGGAAATGAGCAGTTCTTC. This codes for CATSRTGGNGNEQFF.

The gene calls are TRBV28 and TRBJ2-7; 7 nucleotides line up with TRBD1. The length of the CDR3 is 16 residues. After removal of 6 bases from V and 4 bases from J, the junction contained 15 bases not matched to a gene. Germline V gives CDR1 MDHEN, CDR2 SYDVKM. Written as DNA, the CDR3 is TGTGCCAGCAGCGATAACCCGGGACAGAAAACTTACGAGCAGTACTTC. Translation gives CASSDNPGQKTYEQYF. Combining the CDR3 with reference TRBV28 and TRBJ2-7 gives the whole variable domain DVKVTQSSRYLVKRTGEKVFLECVQDMDHENMFWYRQDPGLGLRLIYFSYDVKMKEKGDIPEGYSVSREKKERFSLILESASTNQTSMYLCASSDNPGQKTYEQYFGPGTRLTVT.

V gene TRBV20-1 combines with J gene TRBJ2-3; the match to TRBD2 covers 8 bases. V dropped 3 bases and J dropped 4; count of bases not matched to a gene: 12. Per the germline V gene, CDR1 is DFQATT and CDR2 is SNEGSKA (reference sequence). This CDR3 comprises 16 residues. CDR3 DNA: TGCAGTGCTAGTAGTCGTGGGGGACTAGAGGCAGATACGCAGTATTTT. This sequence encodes CSASSRGGLEADTQYF.